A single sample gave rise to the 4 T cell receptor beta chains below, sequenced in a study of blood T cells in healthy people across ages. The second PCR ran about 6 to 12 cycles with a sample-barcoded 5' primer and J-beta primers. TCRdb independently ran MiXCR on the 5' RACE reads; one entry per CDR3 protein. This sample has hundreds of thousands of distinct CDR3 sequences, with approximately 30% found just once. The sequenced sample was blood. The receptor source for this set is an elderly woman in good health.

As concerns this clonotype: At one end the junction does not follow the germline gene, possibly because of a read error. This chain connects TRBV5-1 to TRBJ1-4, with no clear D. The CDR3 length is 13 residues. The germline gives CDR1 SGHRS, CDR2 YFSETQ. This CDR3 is CASSPGSSEKRFF. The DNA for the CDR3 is TGCGCCAGCAGCCCGGGGAGTAGTGAAAAACGGTTTTTT.

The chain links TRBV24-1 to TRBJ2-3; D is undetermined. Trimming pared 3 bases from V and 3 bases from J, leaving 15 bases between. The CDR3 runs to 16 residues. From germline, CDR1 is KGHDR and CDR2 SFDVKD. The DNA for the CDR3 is TGTGCCACCAGTGATCCGACCCACGGAAATACAGATACGCAGTATTTT. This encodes CATSDPTHGNTDTQYF.

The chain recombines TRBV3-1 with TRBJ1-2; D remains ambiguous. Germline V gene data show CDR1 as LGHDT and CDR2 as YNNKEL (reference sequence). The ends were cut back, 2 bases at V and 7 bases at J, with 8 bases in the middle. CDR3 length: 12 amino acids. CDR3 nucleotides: TGTGCCAGCAGCCAATTATCGAGTGGCTACACCTTC. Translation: CASSQLSSGYTF.

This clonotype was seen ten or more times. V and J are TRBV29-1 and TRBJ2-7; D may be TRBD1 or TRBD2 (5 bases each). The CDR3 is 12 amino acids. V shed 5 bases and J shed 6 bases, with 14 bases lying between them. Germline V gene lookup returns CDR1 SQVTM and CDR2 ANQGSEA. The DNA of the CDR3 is TGCAGCGTTTCCGGGACGCCTTTCGAGCAGTACTTC. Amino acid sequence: CSVSGTPFEQYF.